The 21 T cell receptor beta chains below were found in one sample sequenced in a study of T cell changes during pregnancy in multiple sclerosis. Produced via immunoSEQ multiplex PCR; TCRdb's table is partial and in-frame only. In the table there are 68,000 or so clones, roughly 89% of which are singletons. Sequenced here: peripheral blood, sampled in the second trimester of pregnancy. These receptors all come from a female donor with multiple sclerosis, enrolled in a pregnancy study.

The genes are TRBV18 and TRBJ2-3, with D possibly matching TRBD2 (7 bases). CDR1 and CDR2 from the germline V gene are KGHSH and LQKENI. V gave up 3 bases and J gave up 6 bases, with 22 bases separating them. The CDR3 sequence is 17 residues long. CDR3 coding DNA: TGTGCCAGCTCACCGGCGATTATATGGGGGGGCTCGGATACGCAGTATTTT. Protein product: CASSPAIIWGGSDTQYF.

The rearrangement joins TRBV6-5 to TRBJ2-3; 9 bases map to TRBD1. This CDR3 region has 13 residues. CDR1 and CDR2 (germline): MNHEY, SVGAGI. V trimming: 8 bases; J trimming: 3 bases; junction bases outside the gene matches: 3. CDR3: CASGQGRTDTQYF. For the CDR3, the DNA is TGTGCCAGCGGACAGGGGAGGACAGATACGCAGTATTTT.

CDR3 sequence reads: CASSIDSGGFQPQHF. DNA of the CDR3: TGTGCCAGTAGTATAGATTCAGGGGGCTTTCAGCCCCAGCATTTT. The chain is built from TRBV19 and TRBJ1-5, with TRBD1 matching 8 bases. CDR1 is LNHDA and CDR2 is SQIVND in the germline V gene (reference sequence). After removal of 0 bases from V and 6 bases from J, the junction contained 4 bases not matched to a gene. The CDR3 is 15 residues long.

The chain has TRBV29-1 and TRBJ2-2; 9 bases fit TRBD2. Germline V gene lookup returns CDR1 SQVTM and CDR2 ANQGSEA. The CDR3 has 15 amino acids. Trimming at V came to 6 bases and at J to 0 bases, leaving 5 bases not matched to a gene. For the CDR3, the DNA is TGCAGCGTAAAAGCGGGGGGCTCGAACACCGGGGAGCTGTTTTTT. Residues: CSVKAGGSNTGELFF.

The CDR3 reads CASSRGREETQYF. CDR3 DNA: TGCGCCAGCAGCCGAGGGAGAGAAGAGACCCAGTACTTC. This chain links TRBV4-3 with TRBJ2-5; possible D gene TRBD2, 5 bases. The CDR3 is made up of 13 amino acids. Trimming pared 4 bases from V and 3 bases from J, leaving 9 bases between. Germline assignment: CDR1 LGHNA and CDR2 YSLEER.

The CDR3 DNA sequence: TGTGCCAGCAGCGCCGGAGGGAGCGGGGGGTGGGGCACAGATACGCAGTATTTT. This encodes CASSAGGSGGWGTDTQYF. The rearrangement joins TRBV5-4 to TRBJ2-3, with 9 bases lining up with TRBD2. In germline, CDR1 is SGHNT, CDR2 YYREEE (reference sequence). The CDR3 covers 18 residues. The trim removed 4 bases at V and 1 base at J, leaving 13 bases unmatched.

The rearrangement uses TRBV9 and TRBJ2-2; 10 nucleotides align to TRBD2. Germline CDR1 SGDLS, CDR2 YYNGEE. The CDR3 consists of 16 residues. Trimming removed 4 bases from V and 1 base from J; junction bases left unmatched: 4. Here the CDR3 reads CASSPLAGGNTGELFF. The CDR3 DNA follows: TGTGCCAGCAGCCCATTAGCGGGGGGGAACACCGGGGAGCTGTTTTTT.

J is TRBJ1-2 and V is TRBV6-5; 10 positions agree with TRBD1. V was clipped by 5 bases and J by 4 bases; unmatched bases: 4. The CDR3 runs 14 residues. Germline V gene data show CDR1 as MNHEY and CDR2 as SVGAGI. The CDR3 is CASSGWTGGYGYTF. CDR3 sequence (DNA): TGTGCCAGCAGTGGATGGACAGGGGGCTATGGCTACACCTTC.

In DNA, the CDR3 is TGCGCCAGCAGCCAAGTTAGCGGGGGGGCCTACAATGAGCAGTTCTTC. As protein: CASSQVSGGAYNEQFF. The chain recombines TRBV4-3 with TRBJ2-1, with 11 bases fitting TRBD2. This CDR3 region has 16 residues. Germline lookup yields CDR1 LGHNA and CDR2 YSLEER. J gave up 2 bases and V 1 base, and 1 base lay outside the gene matches.

The chain uses TRBV7-2 and TRBJ2-7, with TRBD2 as a possible D gene (5 bases). The germline V and J ends were trimmed by 2 bases and 0 bases, with 11 bases remaining between them. The CDR3 spans 15 residues. The germline CDR1 and CDR2 sequences are SGHTA and FQGNSA. The DNA of the CDR3 is TGTGCCAGCAGCTTAAACGGGGTGAACTCCTACGAGCAGTACTTC. As protein: CASSLNGVNSYEQYF.

J is TRBJ2-1 and V is TRBV7-8, with D tentatively TRBD2 (5 bases). V lost 0 bases and J 2 bases, leaving 8 bases between the germline ends. The CDR3 sequence is 15 residues long. Germline V CDR1 and CDR2: SGHVS, FQNEAQ. The CDR3 nucleotides read TGTGCCAGCAGCTTAGCGGCGGGTCCCTACAATGAGCAGTTCTTC. Protein sequence: CASSLAAGPYNEQFF.

Written as DNA, the CDR3 is TGTGCCAGCAGCTGGGGAGATCGGACTGAAGCTTTCTTT. Its protein is CASSWGDRTEAFF. V and J are TRBV7-9 and TRBJ1-1; no clear D. Trimming took off 4 bases at V and 5 bases at J, with 11 bases between the two ends. Germline lookup yields CDR1 SEHNR and CDR2 FQNEAQ (reference sequence). The CDR3 covers 13 residues.

The chain is built from TRBV10-1 and TRBJ2-2, with D uncertain. CDR3 length: 15 residues. In germline, CDR1 is WNHNN, CDR2 SYGVQD (reference sequence). V was shortened by 1 base and J by 2 bases, with 8 bases between the two germline ends. CDR3 nucleotides: TGCGCCAGCAGTGAGTTGGAGAGAAACACCGGGGAGCTGTTTTTT. Amino acid sequence: CASSELERNTGELFF.

The J gene is TRBJ2-2, the V gene TRBV7-3; 11 bases are shared with TRBD1. The germline V gene has CDR1 SGHTA and CDR2 FQGTGA. V was pared by 7 bases and J by 6 bases, with 10 bases of the junction left unmatched. The CDR3 has 16 amino acids. CDR3 residues: CASTPSGTGGAGELFF. DNA of the CDR3: TGTGCCAGCACCCCTTCCGGGACAGGGGGTGCCGGGGAGCTGTTTTTT.

V usage is TRBV7-9 and J usage is TRBJ2-3; weak D call: TRBD2 (5 bases). The CDR3 is 16 residues long. Germline V gene data show CDR1 as SEHNR and CDR2 as FQNEAQ (reference sequence). Trimming took off 4 bases at V and 2 bases at J, with 16 bases between the two ends. The CDR3 coding sequence is TGTGCCAGCAGCTCCCCTCAGCGGACCTCCACAGATACGCAGTATTTT. Encoded protein: CASSSPQRTSTDTQYF.

The chain is built from TRBV29-1 and TRBJ2-7, with D possibly being TRBD1 (5 bases). V was pared by 1 base and J by 3 bases, with 10 bases between. Looked up from germline, CDR1 is SQVTM and CDR2 is ANQGSEA. The CDR3 has 13 residues. CDR3 residues: CSVEGTRLYEQYF. The CDR3 coding sequence is TGCAGCGTTGAAGGGACACGACTCTACGAGCAGTACTTC.

This sequence joins TRBV18 and TRBJ1-1; D unclear. CDR3 length: 15 residues. Trimming left V 6 bases short and J 0 bases short, with 14 bases between. Germline V gene data show CDR1 as KGHSH and CDR2 as LQKENI. This CDR3 is CASSLRGSLNTEAFF. Here the CDR3 DNA reads TGTGCCAGCTCGTTACGCGGCAGCTTGAACACTGAAGCTTTCTTT.

The J gene is TRBJ2-1, the V gene TRBV7-6, with 12 positions matching TRBD2. From germline, CDR1 is SGHVS and CDR2 FNYEAQ. V lost 6 bases to trimming and J lost 0 bases; unmatched junction nucleotides: 3. This CDR3 has 16 amino acids. Here the CDR3 reads CASSSSGGVSYNEQFF. Here the CDR3 DNA reads TGTGCCAGCAGTTCTAGCGGGGGGGTCTCCTACAATGAGCAGTTCTTC.

The rearrangement uses TRBV9 and TRBJ2-1; 7 bases map to TRBD2. The CDR3 contains 17 residues. Germline CDR1 and CDR2: SGDLS and YYNGEE. V was pared by 2 bases and J by 4 bases, with 12 bases of the junction left unmatched. The CDR3 sequence is CASSVGLSGAAYNEQFF. CDR3 nucleotide sequence: TGTGCCAGCAGCGTCGGATTAAGCGGGGCAGCTTACAATGAGCAGTTCTTC.

The chain combines TRBV27 with TRBJ1-1; a possible D gene is TRBD1 (5 bases). The CDR3 sequence is 13 residues long. Deletions cut 1 base from V and 10 bases from J, with 13 bases between. Germline V lookup: CDR1 MNHEY, CDR2 SMNVEV (reference sequence). In DNA form, the CDR3 reads TGTGCCAGCAGTTTATTGGGGGGTTTGGGAGCTTTCTTT. Translated: CASSLLGGLGAFF.

This chain connects TRBV4-3 to TRBJ1-1, with D tentatively TRBD1 (5 bases). CDR3 size: 18 residues. V dropped 1 base and J dropped 4 bases, with 22 bases sitting between them. CDR1 and CDR2 from the germline V gene are LGHNA and YSLEER. The CDR3 region has the DNA TGCGCCAGCAGCCAAGGTGGGCCAGGGCTGAGTGTAGGCACTGAAGCTTTCTTT. Residues: CASSQGGPGLSVGTEAFF.